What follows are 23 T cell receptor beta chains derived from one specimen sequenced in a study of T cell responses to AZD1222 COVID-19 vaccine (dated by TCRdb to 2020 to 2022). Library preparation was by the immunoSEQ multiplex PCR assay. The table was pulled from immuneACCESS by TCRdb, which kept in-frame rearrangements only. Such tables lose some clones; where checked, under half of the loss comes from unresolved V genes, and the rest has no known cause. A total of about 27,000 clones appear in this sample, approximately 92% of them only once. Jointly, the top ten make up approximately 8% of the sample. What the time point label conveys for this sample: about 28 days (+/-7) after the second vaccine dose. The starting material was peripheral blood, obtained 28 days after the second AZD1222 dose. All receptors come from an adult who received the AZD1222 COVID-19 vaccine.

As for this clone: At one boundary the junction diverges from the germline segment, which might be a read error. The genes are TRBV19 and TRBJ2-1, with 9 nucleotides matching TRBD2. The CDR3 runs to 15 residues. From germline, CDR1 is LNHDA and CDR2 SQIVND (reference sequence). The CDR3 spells CASSPLAGSYNGQFF. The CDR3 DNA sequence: TGTGCCAGTAGCCCGCTAGCGGGATCCTACAATGGGCAGTTCTTC.

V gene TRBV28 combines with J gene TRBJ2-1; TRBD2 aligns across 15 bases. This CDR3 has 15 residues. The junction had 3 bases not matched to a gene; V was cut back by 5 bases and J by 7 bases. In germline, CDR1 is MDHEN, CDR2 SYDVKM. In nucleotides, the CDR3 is TGTGCCAGCAGTGGCGGACTAGCGGGAGGGAATGAGCAGTTCTTC. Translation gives CASSGGLAGGNEQFF.

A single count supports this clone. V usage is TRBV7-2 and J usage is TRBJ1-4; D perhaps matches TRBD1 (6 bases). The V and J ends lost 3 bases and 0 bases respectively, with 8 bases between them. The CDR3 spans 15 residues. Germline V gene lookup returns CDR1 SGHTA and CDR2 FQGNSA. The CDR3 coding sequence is TGTGCCAGCAGCTTCCAGGGGACAACTAATGAAAAACTGTTTTTT. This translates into CASSFQGTTNEKLFF.

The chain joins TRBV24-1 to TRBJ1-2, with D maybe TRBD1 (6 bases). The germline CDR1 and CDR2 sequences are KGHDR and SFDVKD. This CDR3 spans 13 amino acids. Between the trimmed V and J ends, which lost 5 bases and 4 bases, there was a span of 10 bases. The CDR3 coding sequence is TGTGCCACCAGTGGGACAGACGCCTATGGCTACACCTTC. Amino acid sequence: CATSGTDAYGYTF.

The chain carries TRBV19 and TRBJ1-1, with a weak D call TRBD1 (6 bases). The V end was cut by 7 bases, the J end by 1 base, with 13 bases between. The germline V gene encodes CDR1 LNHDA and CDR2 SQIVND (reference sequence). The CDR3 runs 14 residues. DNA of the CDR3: TGTGCCAGTAACTGGGGGGCTACGAACACTGAAGCTTTCTTT. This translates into CASNWGATNTEAFF. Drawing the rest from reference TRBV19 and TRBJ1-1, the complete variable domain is DGGITQSPKYLFRKEGQNVTLSCEQNLNHDAMYWYRQDPGQGLRLIYYSQIVNDFQKGDIAEGYSVSREKKESFPLTVTSAQKNPTAFYLCASNWGATNTEAFFGQGTRLTVV.

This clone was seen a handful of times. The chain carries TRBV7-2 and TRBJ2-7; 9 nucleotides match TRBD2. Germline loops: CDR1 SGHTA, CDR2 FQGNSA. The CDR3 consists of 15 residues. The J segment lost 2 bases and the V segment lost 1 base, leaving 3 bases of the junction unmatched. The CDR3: CASSLDWTSAYEQYF. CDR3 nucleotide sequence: TGTGCCAGCAGCTTAGATTGGACTAGCGCCTACGAGCAGTACTTC.

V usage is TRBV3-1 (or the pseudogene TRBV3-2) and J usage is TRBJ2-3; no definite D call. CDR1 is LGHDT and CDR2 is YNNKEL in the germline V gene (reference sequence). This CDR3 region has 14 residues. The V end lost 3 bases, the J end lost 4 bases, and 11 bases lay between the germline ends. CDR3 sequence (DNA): TGTGCCAGCAGCCACCTAGGTTACTCAGATACGCAGTATTTT. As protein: CASSHLGYSDTQYF.

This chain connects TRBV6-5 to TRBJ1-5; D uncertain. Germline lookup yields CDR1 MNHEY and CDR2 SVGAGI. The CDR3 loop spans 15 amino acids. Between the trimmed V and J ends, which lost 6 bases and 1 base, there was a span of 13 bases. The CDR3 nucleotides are TGTGCCAGCAGCCCCCGGGTCGAGAGCAATCAGCCCCAGCATTTT. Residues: CASSPRVESNQPQHF.

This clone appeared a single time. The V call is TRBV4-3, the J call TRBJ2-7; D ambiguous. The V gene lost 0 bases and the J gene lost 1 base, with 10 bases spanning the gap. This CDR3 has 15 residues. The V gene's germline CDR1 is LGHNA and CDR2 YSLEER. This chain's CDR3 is CASSQEILNSYEQYF. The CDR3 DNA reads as TGCGCCAGCAGCCAAGAAATACTCAATTCCTACGAGCAGTACTTC.

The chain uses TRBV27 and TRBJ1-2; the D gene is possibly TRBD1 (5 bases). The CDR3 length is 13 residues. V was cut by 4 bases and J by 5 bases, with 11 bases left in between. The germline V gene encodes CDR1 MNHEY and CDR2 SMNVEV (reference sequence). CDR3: CASSSAGRYGYTF. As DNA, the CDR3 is TGTGCCAGCAGTTCAGCAGGGAGGTATGGCTACACCTTC.

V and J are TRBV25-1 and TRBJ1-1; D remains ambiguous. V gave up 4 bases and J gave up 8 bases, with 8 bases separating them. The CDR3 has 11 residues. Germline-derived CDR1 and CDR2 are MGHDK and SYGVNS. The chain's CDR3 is CASSAGIEAFF. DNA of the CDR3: TGTGCCAGCAGTGCAGGAATCGAAGCTTTCTTT.

CDR3 coding DNA: TGTGCCGTGTGGACAGCGGTCAACACTGAAGCTTTCTTT. Protein product: CAVWTAVNTEAFF. V and J are TRBV10-3 and TRBJ1-1, with a possible D match to TRBD1 (6 bases). Germline V gene data show CDR1 as ENHRY and CDR2 as SYGVKD. The length of the CDR3 is 13 residues. Trimming removed 11 bases from V and 2 bases from J, with 15 bases in between.

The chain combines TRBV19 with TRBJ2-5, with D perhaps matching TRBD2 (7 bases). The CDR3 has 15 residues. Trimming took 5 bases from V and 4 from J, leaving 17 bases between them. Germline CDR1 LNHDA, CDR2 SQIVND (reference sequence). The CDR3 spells CASSSGAGGRETQYF. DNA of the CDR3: TGTGCCAGTAGTTCTGGGGCCGGGGGGCGAGAGACCCAGTACTTC. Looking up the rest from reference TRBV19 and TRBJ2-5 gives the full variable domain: DGGITQSPKYLFRKEGQNVTLSCEQNLNHDAMYWYRQDPGQGLRLIYYSQIVNDFQKGDIAEGYSVSREKKESFPLTVTSAQKNPTAFYLCASSSGAGGRETQYFGPGTRLLVL.

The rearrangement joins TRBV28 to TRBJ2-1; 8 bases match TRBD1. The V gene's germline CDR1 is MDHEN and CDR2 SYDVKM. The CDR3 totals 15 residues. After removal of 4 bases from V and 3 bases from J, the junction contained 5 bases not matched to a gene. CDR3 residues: CASSSGQGIYNEQFF. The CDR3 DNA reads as TGTGCCAGCAGTTCCGGACAGGGAATCTACAATGAGCAGTTCTTC.

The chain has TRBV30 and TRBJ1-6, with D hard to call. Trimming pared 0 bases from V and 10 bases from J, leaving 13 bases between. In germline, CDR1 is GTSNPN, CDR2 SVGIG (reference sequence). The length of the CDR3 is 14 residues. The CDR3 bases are TGTGCCTGGAGTGTAAGGCAGTTTAGATCACCCCTCCACTTT. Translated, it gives CAWSVRQFRSPLHF.

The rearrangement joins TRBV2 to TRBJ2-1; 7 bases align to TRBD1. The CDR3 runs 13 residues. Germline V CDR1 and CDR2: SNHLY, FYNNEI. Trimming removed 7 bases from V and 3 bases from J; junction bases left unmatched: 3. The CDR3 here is CASIRDSYNEQFF. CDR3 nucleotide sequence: TGTGCCAGCATCCGGGACAGCTACAATGAGCAGTTCTTC.

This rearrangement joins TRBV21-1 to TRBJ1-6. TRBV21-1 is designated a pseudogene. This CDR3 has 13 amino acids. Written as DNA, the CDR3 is TGTGCCAGCAAAAAGGGTCGTCCGTCACCCCTCCACTTT. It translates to CASKKGRPSPLHF.

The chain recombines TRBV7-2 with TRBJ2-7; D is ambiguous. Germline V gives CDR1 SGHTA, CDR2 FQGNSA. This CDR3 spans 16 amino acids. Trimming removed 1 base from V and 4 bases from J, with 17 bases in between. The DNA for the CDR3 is TGTGCCAGCAGCTTAGGTTCTTGGGGTCATCAGTACGAGCAGTACTTC. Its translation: CASSLGSWGHQYEQYF.

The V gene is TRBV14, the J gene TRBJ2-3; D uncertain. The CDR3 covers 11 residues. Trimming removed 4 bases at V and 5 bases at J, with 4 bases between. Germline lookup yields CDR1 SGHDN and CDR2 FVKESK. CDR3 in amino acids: CASSLGDTQYF. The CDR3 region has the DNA TGTGCCAGCAGCCTGGGAGATACGCAGTATTTT.

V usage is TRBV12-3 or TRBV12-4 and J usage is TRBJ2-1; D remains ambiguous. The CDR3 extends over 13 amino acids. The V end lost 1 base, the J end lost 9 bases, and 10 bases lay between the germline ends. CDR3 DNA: TGTGCCAGCAGTTTAGGTAGAATGGGTGAGCAGTTCTTC. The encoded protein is CASSLGRMGEQFF.

CDR3 loop: CASSTYRDRNSPLHF. Here the CDR3 DNA reads TGCGCCAGCTCAACTTACCGGGACCGCAATTCACCCCTCCACTTT. The J gene is TRBJ1-6, the V gene TRBV5-1; TRBD1 is a possible D gene (5 bases). CDR3 length: 15 amino acids. V gave up 7 bases and J gave up 7 bases, with 18 bases separating them. The germline V gene encodes CDR1 SGHRS and CDR2 YFSETQ.

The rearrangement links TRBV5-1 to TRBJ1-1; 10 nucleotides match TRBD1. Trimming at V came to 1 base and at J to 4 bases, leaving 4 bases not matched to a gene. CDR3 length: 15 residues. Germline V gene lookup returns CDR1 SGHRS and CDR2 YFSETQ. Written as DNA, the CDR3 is TGCGCCAGCAGCTTGAGGACAGGGGGGATCACTGAAGCTTTCTTT. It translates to CASSLRTGGITEAFF.

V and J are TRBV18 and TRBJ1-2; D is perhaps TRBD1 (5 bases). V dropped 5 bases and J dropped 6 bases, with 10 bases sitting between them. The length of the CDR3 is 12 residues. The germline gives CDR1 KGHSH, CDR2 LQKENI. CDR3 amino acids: CASSSKTDGYTF. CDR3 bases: TGTGCCAGCTCATCAAAGACAGATGGCTACACCTTC.